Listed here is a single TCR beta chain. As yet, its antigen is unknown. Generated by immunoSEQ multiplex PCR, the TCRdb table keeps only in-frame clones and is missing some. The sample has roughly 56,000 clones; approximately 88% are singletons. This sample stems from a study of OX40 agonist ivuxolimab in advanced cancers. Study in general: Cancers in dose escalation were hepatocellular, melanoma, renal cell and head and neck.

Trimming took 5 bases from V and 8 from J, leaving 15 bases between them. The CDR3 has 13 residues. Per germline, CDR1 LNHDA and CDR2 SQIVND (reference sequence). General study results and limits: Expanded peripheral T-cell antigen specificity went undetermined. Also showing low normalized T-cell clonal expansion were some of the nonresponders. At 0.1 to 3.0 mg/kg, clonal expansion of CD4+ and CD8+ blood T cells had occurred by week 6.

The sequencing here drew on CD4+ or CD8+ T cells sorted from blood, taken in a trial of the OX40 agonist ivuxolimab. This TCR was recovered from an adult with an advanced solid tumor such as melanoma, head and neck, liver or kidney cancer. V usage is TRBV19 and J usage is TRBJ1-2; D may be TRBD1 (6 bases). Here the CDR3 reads CASSSQGFRGYTF. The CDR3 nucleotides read TGTGCCAGTAGTTCACAGGGATTTAGGGGCTACACCTTC.